A single sample gave rise to the 17 T cell receptor beta chains below, sequenced in a study of identical twins. A single record per CDR3 protein comes from TCRdb applying MiXCR to the 5' RACE reads. The table lists 450,000 or so distinct CDR3 sequences, roughly an eighth of them singletons. Another study also made use of these data, one on yellow fever vaccine responses in identical twins.

The specimen sequenced was CD4+ T cells sorted from blood. Source of these receptors: a woman aged 18-30 years in good health.

The chain joins TRBV12-3 or TRBV12-4 to TRBJ2-2; D gene uncertain. This CDR3 comprises 14 residues. Trimming removed 7 bases from V and 5 bases from J, with 14 bases in between. In DNA form, the CDR3 reads TGTGCCAGCACCCCGGTAGGGCGAACCGGGGAGCTGTTTTTT. Translation: CASTPVGRTGELFF.

This clonotype came up a few times. DNA of the CDR3: TGTGCCAGCAGCCGCAAGGGAGGGCCAAGGGCAGAGACCCAGTACTTC. It specifies CASSRKGGPRAETQYF. The J gene is TRBJ2-5, the V gene TRBV3-1, with 7 bases fitting TRBD2. The CDR3 has 16 residues. V trimming: 4 bases; J trimming: 4 bases; junction bases outside the gene matches: 12. Germline loops: CDR1 LGHDT, CDR2 YNNKEL (reference sequence).

This clonotype was seen more than once but under ten times. This chain connects TRBV7-8 to TRBJ2-3, with 7 bases identical to TRBD2. This CDR3 is 16 amino acids long. Germline loops: CDR1 SGHVS, CDR2 FQNEAQ. V shed 4 bases and J 7 bases; nucleotides not matched to a gene: 14. CDR3 coding DNA: TGTGCCAGCAGCTCCGGGGGGAGGACGAACAGAAATACGCAGTATTTT. Translated, it gives CASSSGGRTNRNTQYF.

The rearrangement joins TRBV7-9 to TRBJ2-1; the match to TRBD1 covers 8 bases. Germline CDR1 and CDR2: SEHNR and FQNEAQ (reference sequence). This CDR3 region has 14 residues. Unmatched junction bases numbered 7, after V lost 5 bases and J lost 7 bases. CDR3 bases: TGTGCCAGCAGCGGACGGACAGGGCTAAATGAGCAGTTCTTC. It encodes CASSGRTGLNEQFF.

There are a few counts of this clonotype. As DNA, the CDR3 is TGTGCCAGCAGTTACTCAACCAGGGGGCTGGCTAATGAAAAACTGTTTTTT. Translation: CASSYSTRGLANEKLFF. The chain links TRBV6-5 to TRBJ1-4; TRBD1 matches at 8 bases. The V and J ends lost 0 bases and 3 bases, in that order; junction bases with no gene match: 6. The CDR3 extends over 17 amino acids. Germline loops: CDR1 MNHEY, CDR2 SVGAGI.

The J gene is TRBJ1-2, the V gene TRBV24-1; possibly TRBD1 for D (5 bases). With 4 bases removed from V and 8 bases from J, the gap between germline ends came to 19 bases. CDR3 size: 15 residues. Germline V gene data show CDR1 as KGHDR and CDR2 as SFDVKD. The CDR3 is CATSESVGLRGGYTF. Here the CDR3 DNA reads TGTGCCACCAGTGAATCCGTCGGTCTCCGGGGGGGCTACACCTTC.

V gene TRBV12-3 or TRBV12-4 combines with J gene TRBJ2-2; no reliable D call. The CDR3 covers 15 residues. Trimming took 5 bases from V and 0 from J, leaving 10 bases between them. This CDR3 reads CASSIYSANTGELFF. In nucleotides, the CDR3 is TGTGCCAGCAGTATCTACAGCGCGAACACCGGGGAGCTGTTTTTT.

This clonotype turned up a few times. The gene calls are TRBV6-5 and TRBJ1-2; 7 bases are a match to TRBD1. The CDR3 sequence is 15 residues long. J lost 6 bases, V lost 2 bases, and 9 bases had no gene match. CDR1 is MNHEY, CDR2 SVGAGI, per germline. The DNA of the CDR3 is TGTGCCAGCAGTTACGAATCGAGGGGGCGGGATGGCTACACCTTC. It translates to CASSYESRGRDGYTF.

This clonotype was counted a few times. J is TRBJ2-7 and V is TRBV7-2; TRBD2 might be the D (6 bases). Trimming removed 5 bases at V and 5 bases at J, with 22 bases between. The CDR3 is 16 amino acids. Germline V gene lookup returns CDR1 SGHTA and CDR2 FQGNSA. The CDR3 coding sequence is TGTGCCAGCAGCCCACTATTAGGGGCGGGGTATCACGAGCAGTACTTC. Translating gives CASSPLLGAGYHEQYF.

This clonotype has only a few counts. The chain joins TRBV20-1 to TRBJ2-7; TRBD2 might be the D (5 bases). This CDR3 has 13 residues. From germline, CDR1 is DFQATT and CDR2 SNEGSKA (reference sequence). V was shortened by 6 bases and J by 4 bases, with 16 bases between the two germline ends. The CDR3 reads CSATRASKYEQYF. The CDR3 DNA follows: TGCAGTGCCACCCGGGCTAGCAAATACGAGCAGTACTTC.

The chain uses TRBV7-2 and TRBJ2-2, with 10 bases lining up with TRBD1. The CDR3 runs to 16 residues. Looked up from germline, CDR1 is SGHTA and CDR2 is FQGNSA. V was clipped by 5 bases and J by 8 bases; unmatched bases: 11. CDR3: CASSTGTGEAVGELFF. The CDR3 DNA sequence: TGTGCCAGCAGCACCGGGACAGGGGAAGCGGTGGGGGAGCTGTTTTTT.

This clonotype was found many times. The chain uses TRBV6-2 or TRBV6-3 and TRBJ2-4; possible D gene TRBD1, 6 bases. Trimming pared 8 bases from V and 5 bases from J, leaving 16 bases between. Germline CDR1 and CDR2: MNHEY and SVGEGT. The CDR3 contains 14 residues. The DNA of the CDR3 is TGTGCCAGCGGTGACCCGGGACACCAAAACATTCAGTACTTC. This translates into CASGDPGHQNIQYF.

This clonotype has a handful of counts. The chain links TRBV9 to TRBJ2-7; D not certain. Trimming shortened V by 2 bases and J by 7 bases, and 13 bases separated the two germline ends. CDR1 SGDLS and CDR2 YYNGEE come from the germline V gene. The length of the CDR3 is 13 residues. CDR3: CASSVTGLTEQYF. In DNA, the CDR3 is TGTGCCAGCAGCGTTACTGGGCTGACGGAGCAGTACTTC.

In its sample, this clonotype was seen a few times. J is TRBJ1-5 and V is TRBV20-1; D is perhaps TRBD1 (6 bases). Germline V CDR1 and CDR2: DFQATT, SNEGSKA (reference sequence). The CDR3 totals 12 residues. V shed 6 bases and J shed 5 bases, with 11 bases lying between them. The CDR3 nucleotides are TGCAGTGCCTCGGACAGTCATCAGCCCCAGCATTTT. Translating it yields CSASDSHQPQHF.

This clonotype was counted only a few times. This chain joins TRBV11-1 and TRBJ1-1; unclear D gene. The CDR3 has 14 residues. The V gene lost 2 bases and the J gene lost 2 bases, with 9 bases spanning the gap. Germline lookup yields CDR1 SGHAT and CDR2 FQDESV (reference sequence). The CDR3 DNA reads as TGTGCCAGCAGCTTACAGGAGATAAACACTGAAGCTTTCTTT. Translation: CASSLQEINTEAFF. Full variable domain (rest looked up from reference TRBV11-1 and TRBJ1-1): EAEVAQSPRYKITEKSQAVAFWCDPISGHATLYWYRQILGQGPELLVQFQDESVVDDSQLPKDRFSAERLKGVDSTLKIQPAELGDSAMYLCASSLQEINTEAFFGQGTRLTVV.

This clonotype was counted many times. The CDR3 coding sequence is TGTGCCAGCAGCTTAATAGGGACAGGCTCTAAAGAGACCCAGTACTTC. Protein: CASSLIGTGSKETQYF. The chain combines TRBV7-8 with TRBJ2-5, with 8 bases identical to TRBD1. Germline V gives CDR1 SGHVS, CDR2 FQNEAQ. This CDR3 spans 16 amino acids. The J segment lost 3 bases and the V segment lost 2 bases, leaving 8 bases of the junction unmatched.

Ten or more counts support this clonotype. V and J are TRBV12-3 or TRBV12-4 and TRBJ2-7; TRBD1 aligns across 11 bases. V lost 3 bases, J lost 2 bases, and 9 bases stayed unmatched. The CDR3 is 17 amino acids. The CDR3 region is CASSLLGTGGGTYEQYF. The CDR3 coding sequence is TGTGCCAGCAGTTTGCTCGGGACAGGGGGTGGGACCTACGAGCAGTACTTC.